This TCR beta chain appears in the sequencing data of a study of cytomegalovirus exposure and HLA in healthy donors listed by TCRdb under 2017. A note on the overall study: An earlier analysis of several hundred of the donors reported more than 250 Gb of sequence data and some 120 million unique TCR beta sequences from 150 million to 200 million T cells. An early release that covered about 600 HLA-typed donors contained approximately 290 gigabases of sequencing data and around 80 million unique TCR sequences. Among the roughly 390 genotyped donors, roughly 80% belonged to the genetic ancestry cluster associated with self-reported Caucasian donors. The study aimed to test whether cataloging public T cell receptors could reveal signatures of past pathogen exposure. The study profiled the T cell repertoires of about 640 subjects by immunosequencing and related them to cytomegalovirus serostatus. Along with the roughly 700-subject first cohort, a separate validation cohort of some 130 different subjects was used. High-throughput TCR immunosequencing, statistical association of individual TCRs with disease status, and machine learning were combined to predict cytomegalovirus infection status. A later analysis re-analyzed previously published TCR beta repertoires from 666 donors and added high-resolution HLA genotyping to study TCR occurrence patterns. Rather than using new phenotypic data, the later analysis identified candidate immune exposures from TCR beta sequences and from how often those sequences occurred across donors. To decide whether each TCR beta V gene segment behaved as functional or pseudogenic, an earlier analysis of fewer than 750 of the donors relied on high-throughput TCR beta sequencing. Donor age, sex, ethnicity and CMV serostatus were compiled together with the repertoire data. A later genetic analysis took genome-wide SNP genotypes for 398 of the 666 donors and used that subset as a discovery cohort. All discovery cohort repertoires had been generated on a single sequencing platform. Class I and class II HLA loci were covered by the typing at four-digit resolution. The number of donors typed differed by locus, with about 629-640 for A, B, C, DRB1 and DQB1, roughly 520 for DQA1, about 610 for DPA1, and around 450 for DPB1. Roughly five DR-DQ haplotypes were handled as single units for association and clustering because linkage in the cohort was strong. On average, around 240,000 unique TCR beta nucleotide sequences were sequenced per donor among some 430 genotyped donors of the cohort, with 15% to 20% of those sequences being non-productive. On the study overall, not on this receptor specifically: In vitro tests confirmed that a few of the cytomegalovirus-associated TCR beta chains recognize cytomegalovirus antigens. Specific HLA alleles were associated with 15,000 to 20,000 TCR beta sequences at a false discovery rate of 0.05 in a later analysis. An earlier analysis of approximately 500 of the donors showed that most TCR beta V segments appeared in productive rearrangements either about 87% or about 30% of the time, which broadly matched IMGT annotations. A cluster of highly shared sequence variants was judged likely to represent a technical artifact of the sequencing pipeline. In this cohort, only TCR beta chains were sequenced, and detectable features were limited by the absence of alpha or paired-chain data. Correlated functional status among segregating V segments might reflect linkage disequilibrium, but an unknown experimental factor could not be ruled out. The authors suggested that the approach could potentially be extended to other disease states and immunological phenotypes. A total of 150 to 200 TCR beta chains were listed by the study as associated with cytomegalovirus. In a later analysis, HLA-associated TCR beta chains showed more clonal expansion and lower generation probabilities than non-associated chains that were equally common. For the cohort, immune exposure information was limited to CMV serostatus. Because the 87-base-pair reads could not distinguish some IMGT-functional V segments, including TRBV6-2 and TRBV6-3, those segments were excluded. A further reported finding was that TCR beta sequences accurately predicted the HLA-A and HLA-B alleles for most subjects in the first cohort. The classifier was reported to diagnose cytomegalovirus status with high specificity and sensitivity in both the original cohort and the validation cohort. V-gene and J-gene trimming of TCR beta chains was associated with a missense DCLRE1C variant in a later genetic analysis, and the association was replicated in an independent cohort. A later genetic analysis reported fewer N-insertions in productive TCRs among donors in an Asian-associated ancestry cluster than the roughly 700-donor mean. According to a later analysis, TCR association rates differed among HLA loci, with DRB1 alleles showing the most associated TCRs and HLA-C alleles showing the fewest. Assigning TCR associations to individual alleles was difficult when HLA alleles, especially DR and DQ, strongly co-occurred. According to a later analysis, most CMV-associated TCR beta chains appeared to be HLA-restricted, and the HLA associations seemed to be driven largely by CMV exposure. Sequencing depth was assumed to be roughly uniform across donors in the presence/absence analyses, though that assumption may not hold. In a later analysis, several top co-occurrence clusters were reported to appear linked to parvovirus B19, influenza, CMV and Epstein-Barr virus. Most TCR sequences were observed very rarely across donors, whereas some public TCRs were present in many individuals. Because counts were too low, some 17 rarely observed V segments, including chromosome 9 orphons, were excluded from the earlier analysis of some 540 of the donors. Because HLA typing was unavailable for some donors at each locus, only the typed subset was used in association tests.

This clone was found a few times. The clone's antigen remains unknown. One base away there is no much larger clone; base qualities are not given. In total, 666 healthy bone marrow donors made up the cohort. At the time of sampling, all cohort members were nominally healthy, though unrecorded immune exposures were likely present. The donor tested CMV seropositive and was one of the 289 seropositive cohort members. Every donor gave a peripheral blood sample, and the peripheral blood mononuclear cells from that sample were used for TCR beta sequencing. The Qiagen DNeasy Blood Extraction Kit was used to extract genomic DNA from the blood cell samples. V is cut by 8 bases and J by 0 bases, and the space between the germline ends is 10 bases. The CDR3 holds 14 amino acids from the cysteine to the phenylalanine. Only the CDR3 DNA is retained, 42 bases long and in frame from the first base. Reading the germline V gene gives CDR1 ENHRY and CDR2 SYGVKD.

Receptor libraries were prepared by the immunoSEQ multiplex PCR assay. The multiplex PCR relied on a mix of 60 forward primers for TCR Vbeta segments and 13 reverse primers for TCR Jbeta segments. The CDR3 region of rearranged TCR beta genes was amplified from genomic DNA by a multiplex PCR assay. The amplified TCR beta libraries were sequenced on the Illumina HiSeq System as 87-base-pair reads. Regarding the original processing steps: A later analysis counted some 74 million unique TCR beta chains across the 690 or so repertoires, and 9.5 million to 11 million of these chains were shared by at least two donors. Raw reads were error-corrected and collapsed into unique sequences with a nearest-neighbor algorithm that merged closely related sequences to remove PCR and sequencing errors. To assign V, D and J gene segments, CDR3 sequences were aligned to IMGT reference sequences. For a sequence to be retained, a match of at least six nucleotides was required to both a V gene segment and a J gene segment. A rearrangement counted as productive if the CDR3 had no stop codons and remained in frame with V and J, and every other rearrangement counted as non-productive. Following IMGT convention, CDR3 was defined as the stretch from the second conserved V-encoded cysteine up to the conserved J-encoded phenylalanine. Sequences without an unambiguous match to a single V gene segment were excluded from the earlier analysis of 587 of the donors. In an earlier analysis of some 590 of the donors, a V segment was called functional when productive rearrangements were above 56.7%, and segregating when the standard deviation between donors exceeded 5%. A statistical classification framework was built for diagnosing cytomegalovirus status from the catalog of TCR beta chain sequences. In a later analysis, TCR nucleotide sequences were compared against IMGT/GENE-DB human TR gene sequences so that V and J genes could be assigned. A later analysis assigned CDR3 sequences and most-parsimonious VDJ recombination scenarios with the TCRdist pipeline. In a later analysis, every TCR beta chain was defined by the combination of its CDR3 amino acid sequence and its V-gene family, and reads without a unique V-gene family were dropped. In a later analysis, around 600 highly shared, low-generation-probability nucleotide sequences were removed to address suspected cross-contamination and a sequencing artifact. In a later analysis, a clonal expansion index was calculated for each public chain from normalized within-repertoire ranks of inferred template counts. A later analysis computed generation probabilities with a VDJ recombination model fitted to out-of-frame rearrangements, and checked the results against IGoR. In a later analysis, hypergeometric tests were used to score TCR-TCR, TCR-HLA and TCR-CMV co-occurrence, with a repertoire-size bias correction applied to TCR pairs. A later analysis estimated false discovery rates by permuting HLA or CMV assignments 20 times. In a later analysis, co-occurring TCRs were grouped with DBSCAN, and TCRdist sequence similarity was added when clustering was performed within HLA-allele-positive subsets. Co-occurrence clustering excluded repertoires with fewer than 30,000 or more than 120,000 public chains, plus five with anomalous nucleotide sharing. Not all clones reach the TCRdb copy of this immuneACCESS table, which keeps in-frame sequences only. Checked studies attribute under half of the gap to unresolved V genes and leave the rest unexplained. The V and J calls and clone size come from that table; D and trimming were worked out from the DNA. The sample has about 180,000 clones on record, around 80% of them singletons. The ten largest clones capture roughly 3.6% of the sample.

The sample taken for sequencing was PBMCs. The receptor was isolated from a woman aged 55-75 years in good health and CMV-seropositive. Recombination linked TRBV10-3 to TRBJ1-4; a tentative D call is TRBD1 (6 bases match). The bases are TGTGCCATCCGGCAGGGGACAACTAATGAAAAACTGTTTTTT. Its product reads: CAIRQGTTNEKLFF.